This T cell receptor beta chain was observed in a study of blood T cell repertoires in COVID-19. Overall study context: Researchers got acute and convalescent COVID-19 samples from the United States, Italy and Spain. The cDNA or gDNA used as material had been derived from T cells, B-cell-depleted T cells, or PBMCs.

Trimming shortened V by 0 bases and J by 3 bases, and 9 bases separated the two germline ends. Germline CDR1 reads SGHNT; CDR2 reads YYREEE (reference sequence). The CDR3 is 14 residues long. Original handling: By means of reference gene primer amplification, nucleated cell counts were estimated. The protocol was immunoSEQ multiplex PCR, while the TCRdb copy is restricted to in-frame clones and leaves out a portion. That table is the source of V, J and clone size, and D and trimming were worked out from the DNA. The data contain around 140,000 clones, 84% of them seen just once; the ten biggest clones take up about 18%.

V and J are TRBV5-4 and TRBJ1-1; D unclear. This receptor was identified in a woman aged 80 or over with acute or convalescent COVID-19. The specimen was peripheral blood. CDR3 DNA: TGTGCCAGCAGCTTGGTACAGATGGACACTGAAGCTTTCTTT. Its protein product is CASSLVQMDTEAFF.